A single TCR beta chain is shown here with its context. Original processing methods: For nucleated cells, counts were estimated from reference gene primer amplification. Using immunoSEQ multiplex PCR, the repertoire was profiled, and TCRdb retains in-frame clones only, with some absent. V, J and clone size derive from that table, while D and trimming were established from the DNA sequence. The sample shows more than 150,000 clones, 86% of them seen only once. Germline CDR1 is LNHNV and CDR2 is YYDKDF (reference sequence). The V end was cut by 1 base, the J end by 5 bases, with 11 bases between. This CDR3 spans 14 amino acids. This sample is part of a study of blood T cell repertoires in COVID-19. The wider study: Both acute and convalescent COVID-19 samples were obtained from the United States, Italy and Spain. The cDNA or gDNA used as material had been derived from T cells, B-cell-depleted T cells, or PBMCs.

The rearrangement links TRBV15 to TRBJ1-1; a possible D gene is TRBD1 (5 bases). The origin of this receptor is a man in his 60s with acute or convalescent COVID-19. The sample was peripheral blood. The CDR3: CATSRVPAGTEAFF. Written as DNA, the CDR3 is TGTGCCACCAGCAGAGTACCGGCAGGGACTGAAGCTTTCTTT. The complete variable domain, with remaining parts taken from reference TRBV15 and TRBJ1-1, reads DAMVIQNPRYQVTQFGKPVTLSCSQTLNHNVMYWYQQKSSQAPKLLFHYYDKDFNNEADTPDNFQSRRPNTSFCFLDIRSPGLGDTAMYLCATSRVPAGTEAFFGQGTRLTVV.